Listed below are T cell receptor beta chains from one sample, sequenced in a study of T cell responses to AZD1222 COVID-19 vaccine. Profiled with immunoSEQ multiplex PCR; TCRdb holds only in-frame clones, not every one. The sample has about 90,000 clones; roughly 90% are singletons. Sequencing was performed on peripheral blood, taken on day 0 of AZD1222 vaccination. These TCRs come from an adult in good health. Both conserved end residues are part of each CDR3. Fields, in order: J gene, V gene, CDR3 protein.

>TRBJ2-7|TRBV4-1
CASSQERTPQTNYEQYF
>TRBJ1-1|TRBV5-6
CASSSLDRNTEAFF
>TRBJ1-2|TRBV28
CASSFKVIFNYGYTF
>TRBJ1-1|TRBV28
CASSSLAGGITEKAFF
>TRBJ2-7|TRBV7-3
CASSLTLTSGSKYEQYF
>TRBJ1-3|TRBV28
CASSPRGSGNTIYF
>TRBJ2-4|TRBV5-1
CASSLTLGQGIAKNIQYF
>TRBJ2-1|TRBV6-2/TRBV6-3
CASSYSGPYNEQFF
>TRBJ2-2|TRBV5-1
CASSLDTTGGPGELFF
>TRBJ2-1|TRBV29-1
CSLWTGSNEQFF
>TRBJ1-2|TRBV7-9
CASSLQGGPNYGYTF